These 22 T cell receptor beta chains came from one sample sequenced in a study of blood T cell repertoires in COVID-19. Measured with immunoSEQ multiplex PCR; TCRdb has only the in-frame clones, and not every one. The repertoire holds 120,000 to 150,000 clones, 84% seen once, with almost 6% in the top ten. The sample consisted of PBMCs or T cells enriched from blood (not recorded which). The receptors were sampled from a woman in her 50s who had been exposed to COVID-19.

The chain carries TRBV29-1 and TRBJ1-1, with unresolved D. V shed 6 bases and J shed 4 bases, with 15 bases lying between them. The CDR3 covers 13 residues. The germline gives CDR1 SQVTM, CDR2 ANQGSEA. The CDR3 loop is CSVTHAAGTEAFF. CDR3 nucleotide sequence: TGCAGCGTGACCCACGCGGCGGGCACTGAAGCTTTCTTT. The variable domain in full, completed from reference TRBV29-1 and TRBJ1-1, reads SAVISQKPSRDICQRGTSLTIQCQVDSQVTMMFWYRQQPGQSLTLIATANQGSEATYESGFVIDKFPISRPNLTFSTLTVSNMSPEDSSIYLCSVTHAAGTEAFFGQGTRLTVV.

Only one count was recorded for this clone. The genes are TRBV4-2 and TRBJ1-4, with a tentative D call TRBD1 (5 bases). The V end was cut by 1 base, the J end by 6 bases, with 6 bases between. The CDR3 runs to 13 residues. Per the germline V gene, CDR1 is LGHNA and CDR2 is YNFKEQ. CDR3: CASSQVGDEKLFF. CDR3 bases: TGTGCCAGCAGCCAAGTAGGGGATGAAAAACTGTTTTTT.

This chain joins TRBV7-8 and TRBJ2-5; the D gene is possibly TRBD1 (5 bases). CDR1 and CDR2 from the germline V gene are SGHVS and FQNEAQ. The CDR3 totals 13 residues. Trimming removed 6 bases at V and 1 base at J, with 9 bases between. The CDR3 sequence: CASSGQPQETQYF. CDR3 bases: TGTGCCAGCAGTGGACAACCCCAAGAGACCCAGTACTTC.

The chain combines TRBV3-1 (or the pseudogene TRBV3-2) with TRBJ1-1; D is perhaps TRBD1 (5 bases). The V and J ends lost 2 bases and 5 bases respectively, with 6 bases between them. The CDR3 has 12 residues. Per germline, CDR1 LGHDT and CDR2 YNNKEL (reference sequence). CDR3 sequence reads: CASSQQGTEAFF. CDR3 DNA: TGTGCCAGCAGCCAACAGGGAACTGAAGCTTTCTTT.

The chain joins TRBV5-1 to TRBJ1-1, with 8 positions matching TRBD1. This CDR3 has 15 amino acids. CDR1 is SGHRS, CDR2 YFSETQ, per germline. V trimming: 4 bases; J trimming: 0 bases; junction bases outside the gene matches: 5. The CDR3 sequence is CASSPRGQVNTEAFF. CDR3 coding DNA: TGCGCCAGCAGCCCCCGGGGACAGGTGAACACTGAAGCTTTCTTT.

The J gene is TRBJ1-5, the V gene TRBV19; the D is unclear. CDR3 length equals 13 residues. Germline values: CDR1 LNHDA, CDR2 SQIVND (reference sequence). Trimming removed 3 bases at V and 15 bases at J, with 18 bases between. CDR3: CASSINLASQGHF. The CDR3 coding sequence is TGTGCCAGTAGTATTAATTTAGCCTCCCAAGGGCATTTT.

This clone was seen just once. This sequence joins TRBV6-2 or TRBV6-3 and TRBJ1-5, with 9 bases that match TRBD1. The junction had 14 bases not matched to a gene; V was cut back by 5 bases and J by 6 bases. The CDR3 consists of 17 residues. Germline V gene sequence: CDR1 MNHEY, CDR2 SVGEGT. CDR3 DNA sequence: TGTGCCAGCAGTAACCCCGGGACAGGGTTGCTTCCTCAGCCCCAGCATTTT. Amino acid sequence: CASSNPGTGLLPQPQHF.

The chain recombines TRBV6-5 with TRBJ1-1; TRBD1 might be the D (6 bases). The V end was cut by 0 bases, the J end by 4 bases, with 15 bases between. The CDR3 length is 16 residues. Germline V gene lookup returns CDR1 MNHEY and CDR2 SVGAGI. Written as DNA, the CDR3 is TGTGCCAGCAGTTACTCGAGGGGGGGCTTAAGCACTGAAGCTTTCTTT. Amino acids: CASSYSRGGLSTEAFF.

The V call is TRBV7-2, the J call TRBJ2-5; 9 bases line up with TRBD2. The ends lost 5 bases at V and 5 bases at J; junction bases unmatched: 6. Germline loops: CDR1 SGHTA, CDR2 FQGNSA. The CDR3 is 14 residues long. CDR3 region: CASSPRGGRETQYF. CDR3 in DNA: TGTGCCAGCAGCCCGCGGGGGGGGCGGGAGACCCAGTACTTC.

V gene TRBV5-6 combines with J gene TRBJ2-1; 8 nucleotides agree with TRBD1. Germline-derived CDR1 and CDR2 are SGHDT and YYEEEE. The V gene end was trimmed by 3 bases and the J gene end by 10 bases; junction bases not matched to a gene: 6. CDR3 length: 13 amino acids. The CDR3 protein is CASSSYRGYEQFF. The DNA of the CDR3 is TGTGCCAGCAGCTCCTACAGGGGGTACGAGCAGTTCTTC.

The rearrangement uses TRBV7-8 and TRBJ2-7; maybe TRBD2 (5 bases). Germline V gene data show CDR1 as SGHVS and CDR2 as FQNEAQ. The CDR3 totals 14 residues. Trimming took off 5 bases at V and 2 bases at J, with 13 bases between the two ends. Here the CDR3 reads CASSPLVATYEQYF. CDR3 nucleotide sequence: TGTGCCAGCAGCCCCTTGGTAGCGACCTACGAGCAGTACTTC.

The rearrangement joins TRBV6-5 to TRBJ1-2; 9 bases fit TRBD1. Per the germline V gene, CDR1 is MNHEY and CDR2 is SVGAGI. The CDR3 is made up of 13 amino acids. The ends lost 7 bases at V and 8 bases at J; junction bases unmatched: 8. The CDR3 protein is CASTTGTGQGYTF. The DNA of the CDR3 is TGTGCCAGCACTACCGGGACAGGGCAAGGCTACACCTTC.

This chain links TRBV11-2 with TRBJ1-4, with D tentatively TRBD1 (6 bases). The germline CDR1 and CDR2 sequences are SGHAT and FQNNGV. V dropped 6 bases and J dropped 4 bases, with 15 bases sitting between them. The CDR3 extends over 15 amino acids. CDR3 DNA: TGTGCCAGCAGGAACACGGGGGGGCTTAATGAAAAACTGTTTTTT. It yields the protein CASRNTGGLNEKLFF.

This sequence joins TRBV6-2 or TRBV6-3 and TRBJ2-7; TRBD2 aligns across 13 bases. CDR1 and CDR2 (germline): MNHEY, SVGEGT. V lost 6 bases, J lost 1 base, and 6 bases stayed unmatched. The CDR3 spans 16 residues. CDR3 loop: CASSYSTSGGSYEQYF. The CDR3 coding sequence is TGTGCCAGCAGCTATTCGACTAGCGGGGGGTCCTACGAGCAGTACTTC.

This clone came up a few times. The chain employs TRBV9 and TRBJ2-7, with 11 bases identical to TRBD2. The CDR3 is 15 residues long. From germline, CDR1 is SGDLS and CDR2 YYNGEE. Losses at the gene ends were 0 bases for V and 6 bases for J; bases not matched to a gene: 5. CDR3 sequence: CASSVVAGGQAEQYF. Here the CDR3 DNA reads TGTGCCAGCAGCGTAGTAGCGGGAGGGCAGGCCGAGCAGTACTTC.

The chain recombines TRBV7-9 with TRBJ2-1; TRBD2 might be the D (5 bases). The germline V and J ends were trimmed by 7 bases and 6 bases, with 19 bases remaining between them. There are 15 residues in the CDR3. CDR1 and CDR2 (germline): SEHNR, FQNEAQ (reference sequence). The CDR3 region is CASKDLRGPRNEQFF. The DNA for the CDR3 is TGTGCCAGCAAAGACCTTAGAGGGCCACGCAATGAGCAGTTCTTC.

The chain uses TRBV4-1 and TRBJ2-7; D uncertain. CDR3 length: 15 amino acids. Looked up from germline, CDR1 is MGHRA and CDR2 is YSYEKL. The ends were cut back, 0 bases at V and 4 bases at J, with 13 bases in the middle. The CDR3 DNA is TGCGCCAGCAGCCAAGATTTGGCTCTCATTTACGAGCAGTACTTC. This gives the protein CASSQDLALIYEQYF.

DNA of the CDR3: TGTGCCAGCAGCTCAGGACAGTTAGGTTCACCCCTCCACTTT. Residues: CASSSGQLGSPLHF. The chain couples TRBV5-4 to TRBJ1-6, with TRBD1 as a possible D gene (6 bases). The CDR3 is made up of 14 amino acids. The V end was cut by 3 bases, the J end by 9 bases, with 13 bases between. Germline values: CDR1 SGHNT, CDR2 YYREEE (reference sequence). The variable domain in full, completed from reference TRBV5-4 and TRBJ1-6, reads ETGVTQSPTHLIKTRGQQVTLRCSSQSGHNTVSWYQQALGQGPQFIFQYYREEENGRGNFPPRFSGLQFPNYSSELNVNALELDDSALYLCASSSGQLGSPLHFGNGTRLTVT.

This clone has a single count. The chain uses TRBV6-2 or TRBV6-3 and TRBJ2-1; 7 bases are shared with TRBD1. After removal of 6 bases from V and 4 bases from J, the junction contained 15 bases not matched to a gene. Per the germline V gene, CDR1 is MNHEY and CDR2 is SVGEGT. The CDR3 loop spans 17 amino acids. The CDR3 is CASSRASTGVRYNEQFF. The CDR3 DNA is TGTGCCAGCAGCCGAGCGTCTACAGGGGTAAGGTACAATGAGCAGTTCTTC.

The chain recombines TRBV9 with TRBJ2-3; tentative D call: TRBD1 (5 bases). Germline CDR1 is SGDLS and CDR2 is YYNGEE. This CDR3 region has 16 residues. The V end lost 0 bases, the J end lost 2 bases, and 13 bases lay between the germline ends. For the CDR3, the DNA is TGTGCCAGCAGCGTAGCCCAGGGTCAGAACACAGATACGCAGTATTTT. It translates to CASSVAQGQNTDTQYF.

The chain combines TRBV4-3 with TRBJ1-3; D perhaps matches TRBD1 (5 bases). The germline gives CDR1 LGHNA, CDR2 YSLEER. This CDR3 has 14 residues. Deletions cut 2 bases from V and 3 bases from J, with 8 bases between. The CDR3 nucleotides read TGCGCCAGCAGCCAACTAAGGGGTGGAAACACCATATATTTT. Translation: CASSQLRGGNTIYF.

The chain links TRBV5-1 to TRBJ1-4; TRBD1 might be the D (5 bases). The germline V gene has CDR1 SGHRS and CDR2 YFSETQ. CDR3 length: 15 amino acids. Trimming shortened V by 2 bases and J by 8 bases, and 16 bases separated the two germline ends. In DNA form, the CDR3 reads TGCGCCAGCAGCTTCTACGACGGGGGTAACGAAAAACTGTTTTTT. Translating it yields CASSFYDGGNEKLFF.